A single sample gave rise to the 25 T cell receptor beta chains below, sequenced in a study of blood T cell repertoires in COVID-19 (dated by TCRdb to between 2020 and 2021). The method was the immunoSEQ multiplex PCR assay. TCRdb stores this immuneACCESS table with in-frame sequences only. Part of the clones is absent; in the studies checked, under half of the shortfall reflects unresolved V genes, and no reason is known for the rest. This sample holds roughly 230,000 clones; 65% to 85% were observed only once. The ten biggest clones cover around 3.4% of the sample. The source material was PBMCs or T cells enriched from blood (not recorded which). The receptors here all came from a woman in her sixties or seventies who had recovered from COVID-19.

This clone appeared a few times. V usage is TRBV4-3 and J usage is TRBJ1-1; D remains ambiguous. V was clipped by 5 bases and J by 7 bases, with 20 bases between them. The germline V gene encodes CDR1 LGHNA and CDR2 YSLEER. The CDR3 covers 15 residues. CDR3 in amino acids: CASSLDGNRVNEAFF. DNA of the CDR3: TGCGCCAGCAGCTTAGACGGAAACAGAGTAAATGAAGCTTTCTTT.

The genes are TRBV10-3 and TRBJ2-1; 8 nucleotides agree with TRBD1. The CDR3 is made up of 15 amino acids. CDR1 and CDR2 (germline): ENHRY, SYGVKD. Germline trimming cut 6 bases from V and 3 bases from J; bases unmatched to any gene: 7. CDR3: CAISADRVNYNEQFF. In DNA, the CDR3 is TGTGCCATCAGCGCGGACAGGGTCAACTACAATGAGCAGTTCTTC.

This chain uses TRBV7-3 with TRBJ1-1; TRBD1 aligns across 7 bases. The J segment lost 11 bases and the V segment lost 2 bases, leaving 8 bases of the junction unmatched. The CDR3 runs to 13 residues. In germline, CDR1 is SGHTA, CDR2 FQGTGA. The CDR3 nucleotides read TGTGCCAGCAGCTTAGCGGCAGGGGGTGAGGCTTTCTTT. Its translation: CASSLAAGGEAFF. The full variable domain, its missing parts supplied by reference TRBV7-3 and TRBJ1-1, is GAGVSQTPSNKVTEKGKYVELRCDPISGHTALYWYRQSLGQGPEFLIYFQGTGAADDSGLPNDRFFAVRPEGSVSTLKIQRTERGDSAVYLCASSLAAGGEAFFGQGTRLTVV.

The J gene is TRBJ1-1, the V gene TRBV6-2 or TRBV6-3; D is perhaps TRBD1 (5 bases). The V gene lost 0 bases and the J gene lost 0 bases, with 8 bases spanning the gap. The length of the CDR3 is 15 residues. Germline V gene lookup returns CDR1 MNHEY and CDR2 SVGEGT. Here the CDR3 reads CASSYSRQMNTEAFF. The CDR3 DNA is TGTGCCAGCAGTTACTCCCGACAGATGAACACTGAAGCTTTCTTT.

CDR3 loop: CASRPGQGVSHEQFF. The DNA of the CDR3 is TGTGCCAGCAGACCGGGACAGGGGGTATCTCATGAGCAGTTCTTC. The chain joins TRBV2 to TRBJ2-1, with 11 nucleotides matching TRBD1. The CDR3 has 15 residues. Germline V gives CDR1 SNHLY, CDR2 FYNNEI. The V gene end was trimmed by 6 bases and the J gene end by 8 bases; junction bases not matched to a gene: 9.

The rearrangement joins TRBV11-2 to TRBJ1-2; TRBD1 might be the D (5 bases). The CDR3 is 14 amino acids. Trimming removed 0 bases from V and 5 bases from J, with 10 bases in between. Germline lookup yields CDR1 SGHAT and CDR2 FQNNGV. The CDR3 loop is CASSLDRTGYGYTF. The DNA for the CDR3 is TGTGCCAGCAGCTTAGATCGAACAGGATATGGCTACACCTTC. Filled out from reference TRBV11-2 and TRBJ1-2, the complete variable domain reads EAGVAQSPRYKIIEKRQSVAFWCNPISGHATLYWYQQILGQGPKLLIQFQNNGVVDDSQLPKDRFSAERLKGVDSTLKIQPAKLEDSAVYLCASSLDRTGYGYTFGSGTRLTVV.

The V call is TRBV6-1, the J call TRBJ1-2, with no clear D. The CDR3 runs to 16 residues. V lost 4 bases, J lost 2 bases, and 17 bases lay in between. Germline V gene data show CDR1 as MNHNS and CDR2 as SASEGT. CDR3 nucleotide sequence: TGTGCCAGCAGTGTAGGAATAGAGGGCGGAAACTATGGCTACACCTTC. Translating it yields CASSVGIEGGNYGYTF.

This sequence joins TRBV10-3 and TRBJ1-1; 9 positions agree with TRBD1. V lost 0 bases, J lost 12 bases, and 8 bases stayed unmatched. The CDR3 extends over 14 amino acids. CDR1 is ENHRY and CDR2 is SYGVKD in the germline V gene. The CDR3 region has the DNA TGTGCCATCAGTGAGTCGACTCAGGACAGGGGACCTTTCTTT. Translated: CAISESTQDRGPFF.

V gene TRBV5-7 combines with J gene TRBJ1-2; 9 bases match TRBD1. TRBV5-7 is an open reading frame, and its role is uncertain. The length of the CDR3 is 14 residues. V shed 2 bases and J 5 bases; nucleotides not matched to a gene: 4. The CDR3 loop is CASSLPGTGYGYTF. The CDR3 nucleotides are TGTGCCAGCAGCTTACCCGGGACAGGGTATGGCTACACCTTC.

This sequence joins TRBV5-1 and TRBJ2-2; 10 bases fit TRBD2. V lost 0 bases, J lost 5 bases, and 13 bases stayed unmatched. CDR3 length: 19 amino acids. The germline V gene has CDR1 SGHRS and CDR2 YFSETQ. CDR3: CASSLAGTRPSGRTGELFF. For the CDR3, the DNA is TGCGCCAGCAGCTTGGCCGGGACCCGTCCTAGCGGGAGAACCGGGGAGCTGTTTTTT. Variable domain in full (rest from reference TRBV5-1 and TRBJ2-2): KAGVTQTPRYLIKTRGQQVTLSCSPISGHRSVSWYQQTPGQGLQFLFEYFSETQRNKGNFPGRFSGRQFSNSRSEMNVSTLELGDSALYLCASSLAGTRPSGRTGELFFGEGSRLTVL.

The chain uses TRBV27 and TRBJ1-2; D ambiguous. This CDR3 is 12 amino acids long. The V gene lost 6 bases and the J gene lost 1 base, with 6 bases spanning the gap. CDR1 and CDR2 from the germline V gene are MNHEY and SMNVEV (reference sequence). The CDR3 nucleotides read TGTGCCAGCAGAAGAGATAACTATGGCTACACCTTC. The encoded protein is CASRRDNYGYTF.

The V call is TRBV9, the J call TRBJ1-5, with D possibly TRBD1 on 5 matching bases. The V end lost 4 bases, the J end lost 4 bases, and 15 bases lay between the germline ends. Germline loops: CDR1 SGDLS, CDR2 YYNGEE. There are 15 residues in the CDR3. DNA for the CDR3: TGTGCCAGCAGCCCCCAGGGCCATGATAATCAGCCCCAGCATTTT. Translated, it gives CASSPQGHDNQPQHF.

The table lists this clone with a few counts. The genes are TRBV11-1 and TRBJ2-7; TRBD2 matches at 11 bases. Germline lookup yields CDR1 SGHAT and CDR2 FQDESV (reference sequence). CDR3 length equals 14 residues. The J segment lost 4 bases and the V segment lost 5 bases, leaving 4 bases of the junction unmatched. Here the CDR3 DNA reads TGTGCCAGCAGCCGTACTAGCGGGGGTTACGAGCAGTACTTC. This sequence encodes CASSRTSGGYEQYF.

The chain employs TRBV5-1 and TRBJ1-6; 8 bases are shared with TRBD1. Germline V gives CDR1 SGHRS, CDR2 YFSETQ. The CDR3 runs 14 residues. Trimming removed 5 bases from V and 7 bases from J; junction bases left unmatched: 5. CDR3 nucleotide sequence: TGCGCCAGCAGGGGGGGACAGGAAAATTCACCCCTCCACTTT. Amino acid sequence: CASRGGQENSPLHF. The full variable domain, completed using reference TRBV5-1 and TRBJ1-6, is KAGVTQTPRYLIKTRGQQVTLSCSPISGHRSVSWYQQTPGQGLQFLFEYFSETQRNKGNFPGRFSGRQFSNSRSEMNVSTLELGDSALYLCASRGGQENSPLHFGNGTRLTVT.

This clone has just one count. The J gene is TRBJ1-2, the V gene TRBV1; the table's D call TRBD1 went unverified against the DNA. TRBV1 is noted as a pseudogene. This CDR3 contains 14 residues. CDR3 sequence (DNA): TGCACCAGCAGCCCAGGGATCCTGAACTATGGCTACACCTTC. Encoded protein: CTSSPGILNYGYTF.

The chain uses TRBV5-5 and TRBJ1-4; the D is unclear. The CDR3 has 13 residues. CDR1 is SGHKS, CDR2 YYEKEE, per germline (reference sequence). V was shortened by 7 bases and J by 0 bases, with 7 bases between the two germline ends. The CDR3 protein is CASAEATNEKLFF. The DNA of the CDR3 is TGTGCCAGCGCAGAGGCAACTAATGAAAAACTGTTTTTT.

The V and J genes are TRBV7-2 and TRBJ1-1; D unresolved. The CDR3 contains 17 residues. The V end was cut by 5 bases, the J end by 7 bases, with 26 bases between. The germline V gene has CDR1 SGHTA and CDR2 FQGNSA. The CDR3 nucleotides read TGTGCCAGCAGCCTCCGAGGACGTCTCAAAATCGGGATTGAAGCTTTCTTT. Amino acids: CASSLRGRLKIGIEAFF. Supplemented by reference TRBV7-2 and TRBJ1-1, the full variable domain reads GAGVSQSPSNKVTEKGKDVELRCDPISGHTALYWYRQSLGQGLEFLIYFQGNSAPDKSGLPSDRFSAERTGGSVSTLTIQRTQQEDSAVYLCASSLRGRLKIGIEAFFGQGTRLTVV.

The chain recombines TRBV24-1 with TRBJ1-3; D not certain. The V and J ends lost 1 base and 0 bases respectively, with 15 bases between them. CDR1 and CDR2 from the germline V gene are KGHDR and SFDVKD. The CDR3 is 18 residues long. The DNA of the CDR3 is TGTGCCACCAGTGATTTCCCCACTCGGGTGAGCTCTGGAAACACCATATATTTT. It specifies CATSDFPTRVSSGNTIYF.

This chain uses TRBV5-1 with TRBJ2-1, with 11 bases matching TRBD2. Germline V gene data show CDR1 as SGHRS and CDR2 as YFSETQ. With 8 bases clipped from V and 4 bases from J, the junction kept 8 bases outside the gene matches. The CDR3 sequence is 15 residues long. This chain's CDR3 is CASISSGGQYNEQFF. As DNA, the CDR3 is TGCGCCAGTATTTCTAGCGGGGGGCAATACAATGAGCAGTTCTTC.

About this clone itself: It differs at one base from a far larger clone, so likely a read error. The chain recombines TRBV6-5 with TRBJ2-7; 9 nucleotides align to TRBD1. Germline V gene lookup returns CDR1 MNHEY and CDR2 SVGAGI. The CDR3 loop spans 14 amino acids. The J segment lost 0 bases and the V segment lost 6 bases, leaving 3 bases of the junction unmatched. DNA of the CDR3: TGTGCCAGCAGCCCGGGACAGGGCTCCTACGAGCAGTACTTC. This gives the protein CASSPGQGSYEQYF.

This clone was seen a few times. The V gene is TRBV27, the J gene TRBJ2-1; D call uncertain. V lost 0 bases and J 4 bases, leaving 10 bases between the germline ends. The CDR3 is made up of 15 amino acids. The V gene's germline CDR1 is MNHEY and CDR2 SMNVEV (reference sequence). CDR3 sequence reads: CASSLSRPAYNEQFF. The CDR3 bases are TGTGCCAGCAGTTTATCGCGCCCTGCATACAATGAGCAGTTCTTC.

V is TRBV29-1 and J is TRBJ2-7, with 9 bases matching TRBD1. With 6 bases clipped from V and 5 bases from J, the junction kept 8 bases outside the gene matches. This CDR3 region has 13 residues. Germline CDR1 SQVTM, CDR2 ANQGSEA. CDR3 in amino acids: CSVRTDRGDEQYF. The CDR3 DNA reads TGCAGCGTGAGAACGGACAGGGGTGACGAGCAGTACTTC.

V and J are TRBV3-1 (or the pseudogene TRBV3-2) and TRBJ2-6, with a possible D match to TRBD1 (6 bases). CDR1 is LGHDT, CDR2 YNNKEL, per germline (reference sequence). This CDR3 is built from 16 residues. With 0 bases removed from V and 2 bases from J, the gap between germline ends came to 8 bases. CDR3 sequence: CASSQDTGTGANVLTF. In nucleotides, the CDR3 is TGTGCCAGCAGCCAAGATACAGGGACTGGGGCCAACGTCCTGACTTTC.

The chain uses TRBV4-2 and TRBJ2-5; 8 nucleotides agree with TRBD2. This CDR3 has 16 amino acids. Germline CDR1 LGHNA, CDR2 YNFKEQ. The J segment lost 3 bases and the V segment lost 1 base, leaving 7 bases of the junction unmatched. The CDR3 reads CASSQVYERGKETQYF. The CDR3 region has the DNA TGTGCCAGCAGCCAAGTGTACGAGCGGGGGAAAGAGACCCAGTACTTC.

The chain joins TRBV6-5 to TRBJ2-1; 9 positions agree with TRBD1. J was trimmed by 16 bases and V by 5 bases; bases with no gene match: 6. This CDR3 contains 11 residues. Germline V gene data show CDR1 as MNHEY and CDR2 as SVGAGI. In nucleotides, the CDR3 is TGTGCCAGCAGTACAGGGGGCGCTGAATTCTTC. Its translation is CASSTGGAEFF.